Given below is one TCR beta chain in context. The repertoire was sequenced with immunoSEQ multiplex PCR; TCRdb's copy has only in-frame clones and lacks some. Here the sample spans almost 25,000 clones, about 84% being singletons. These data come from a study of lymphopenia after photon versus proton radiotherapy. CDR3 length: 17 residues. Germline V gene lookup returns CDR1 SGDLS and CDR2 YYNGEE. Trimming shortened V by 4 bases and J by 0 bases, and 17 bases separated the two germline ends. The TCR originated in a woman aged 70-85 years with pancreatic cancer. The specimen was peripheral blood, collected from a patient treated with proton-based radiotherapy. V is TRBV9 and J is TRBJ2-1; no clear D gene. The CDR3 loop is CASSTPYEFDSYNEQFF. CDR3 bases: TGTGCCAGCAGCACCCCTTACGAGTTCGACTCCTACAATGAGCAGTTCTTC. Filled out from reference TRBV9 and TRBJ2-1, the complete variable domain reads DSGVTQTPKHLITATGQRVTLRCSPRSGDLSVYWYQQSLDQGLQFLIQYYNGEERAKGNILERFSAQQFPDLHSELNLSSLELGDSALYFCASSTPYEFDSYNEQFFGPGTRLTVL.